Sequencing of this TCR delta chain was carried out in a study of gamma-delta chains in newborns, infants, children (dated by TCRdb to about 2019). For the study in its entirety: In the study title, it is stated that polyclonal expansion of innate gammadelta T cells is driven by microbial exposure immediately after birth. How innate gammadelta T cell populations in human newborns were shaped by microbial exposure immediately after birth was investigated in the study.

This clone was counted once. The antigen it binds to is not known. One junction end disagrees with the germline gene, perhaps due to a read error. Data came from an Illumina MiSeq. After TCRdb called clones again from the public reads with CATT, rows with identical DNA were merged. This sample holds about 5,600 delta-chain clones; roughly 14% were observed only once. In total, the top ten clones hold 20% to 25% of the sample. From the cysteine up to the phenylalanine, the CDR3 has a length of 10 residues. The retained sequence is limited to the CDR3, 30 bases, with the frame set at the first base. For CDR1 and CDR2, the germline V gene lists TSWWSYY and QGS.

The sample in question was blood, obtained at baseline. The sequence was obtained from a child who was a newborn, infant or young child, either healthy, febrile or measles-vaccinated (not recorded which). The chain is made from TRDV1 and TRDJ1; the D gene cannot be named for sure. The CDR3 protein sequence reads: CASPTDKLIF. The sequence in DNA is TGCGCTTCACCCACCGATAAACTCATCTTT.